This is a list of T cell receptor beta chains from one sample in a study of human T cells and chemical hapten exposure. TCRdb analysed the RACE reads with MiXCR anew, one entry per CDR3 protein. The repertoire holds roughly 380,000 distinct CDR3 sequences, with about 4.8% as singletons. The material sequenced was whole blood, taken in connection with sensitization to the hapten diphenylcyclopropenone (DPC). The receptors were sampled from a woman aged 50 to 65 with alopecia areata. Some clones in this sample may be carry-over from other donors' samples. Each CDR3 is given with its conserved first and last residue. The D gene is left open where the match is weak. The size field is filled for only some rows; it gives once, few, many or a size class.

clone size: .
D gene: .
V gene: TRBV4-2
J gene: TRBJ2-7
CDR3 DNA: TGTGCCAGCAGCCAAGAGGGGAGGACGGATCTGTACTTC
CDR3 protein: CASSQEGRTDLYF

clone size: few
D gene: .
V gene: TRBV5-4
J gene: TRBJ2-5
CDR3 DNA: TGTGCCAGCAGCGCGATTCTACAAGAGACCCAGTACTTC
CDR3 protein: CASSAILQETQYF

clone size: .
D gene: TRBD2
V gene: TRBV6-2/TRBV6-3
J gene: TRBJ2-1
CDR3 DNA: TGTGCCAGCATTAGCGGGGCACGTAATGAGCAGTTCTTC
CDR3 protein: CASISGARNEQFF

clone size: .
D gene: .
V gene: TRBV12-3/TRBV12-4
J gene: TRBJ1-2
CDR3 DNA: TGTGCCAGCAGTTTAGGACAGCCGGCCCTCACCTTC
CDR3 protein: CASSLGQPALTF

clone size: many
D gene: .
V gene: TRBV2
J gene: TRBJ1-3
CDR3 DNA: TGTGCCAGCAGCCGTCCCGGGGCCCCGGAGTTGAACACCATATATTTT
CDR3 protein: CASSRPGAPELNTIYF

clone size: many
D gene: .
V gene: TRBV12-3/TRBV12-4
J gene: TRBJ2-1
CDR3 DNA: TGTGCCAGCAGTTTGGGCTACCTCGGTGATGAGCAGTTCTTC
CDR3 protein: CASSLGYLGDEQFF

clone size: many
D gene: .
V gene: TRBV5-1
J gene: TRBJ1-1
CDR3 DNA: TGCGCCAGCAGCTTGGCCCCCACTGAAGCTTTCTTT
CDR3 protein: CASSLAPTEAFF

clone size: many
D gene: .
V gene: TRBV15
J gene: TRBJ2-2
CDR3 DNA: TGTGCCACCAGCCCGCGACGGGCAGGGCTAAACACCGGGGAGCTGTTTTTT
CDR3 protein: CATSPRRAGLNTGELFF

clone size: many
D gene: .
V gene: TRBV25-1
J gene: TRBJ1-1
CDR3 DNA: TGTGCCAGCAGTGAATTCGGAGGGGCTTTCTTT
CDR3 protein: CASSEFGGAFF

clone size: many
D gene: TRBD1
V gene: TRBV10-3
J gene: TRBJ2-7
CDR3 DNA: TGTGCCATCAGTGCCCGGGACAGGAGGGAAAAGTACTTC
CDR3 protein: CAISARDRREKYF

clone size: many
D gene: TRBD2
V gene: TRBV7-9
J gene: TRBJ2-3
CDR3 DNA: TGTGCCAGCAGCCTCCTTCAAAGCGGGGGGGCCACAGATACGCAGTATTTT
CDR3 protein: CASSLLQSGGATDTQYF

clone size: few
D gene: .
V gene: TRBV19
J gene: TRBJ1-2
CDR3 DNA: TGTGCCAGTAGTATAGGCCTCGCCCAGGATGGCTACACCTTC
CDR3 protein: CASSIGLAQDGYTF

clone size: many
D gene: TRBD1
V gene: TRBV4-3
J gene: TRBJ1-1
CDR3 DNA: TGCGCCAGCAGCCAAGAACAGGGGGCCGGGACTGAAGCTTTCTTT
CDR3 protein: CASSQEQGAGTEAFF

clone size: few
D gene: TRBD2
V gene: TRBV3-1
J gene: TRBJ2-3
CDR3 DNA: TGTGCCAGCTCCTGGGGCGGGGGGGGCACAGATACGCAGTATTTT
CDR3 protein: CASSWGGGGTDTQYF

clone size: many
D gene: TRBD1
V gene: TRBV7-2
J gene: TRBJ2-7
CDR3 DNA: TGTGCCAGCAGCTATTTCGGGACAGGGGGGTACGAGCAGTACTTC
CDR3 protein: CASSYFGTGGYEQYF

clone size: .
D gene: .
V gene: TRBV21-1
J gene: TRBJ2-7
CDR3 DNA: TGTGCCAGCAGCAAAGCCGGGTACCACGAGCAGTACTTC
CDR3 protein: CASSKAGYHEQYF

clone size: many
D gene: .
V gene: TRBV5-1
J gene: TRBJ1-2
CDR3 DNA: TGCGCCAGCAGCTTCCAAAGGCCCACCTATGGCTACACCTTC
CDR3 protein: CASSFQRPTYGYTF

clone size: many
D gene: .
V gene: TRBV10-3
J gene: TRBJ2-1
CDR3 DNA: TGTGCCATCAGCCCCGCGGGGCAAGCAGGAGATGAGCAGTTCTTC
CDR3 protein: CAISPAGQAGDEQFF

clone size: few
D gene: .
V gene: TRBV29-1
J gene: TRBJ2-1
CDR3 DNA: TGCAGCGCCTTCTCGGGCCGCGCATACAATGAGCAGTTCTTC
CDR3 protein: CSAFSGRAYNEQFF

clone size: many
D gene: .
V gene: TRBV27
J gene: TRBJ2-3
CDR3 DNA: TGTGCCAGCAGTTTATACCCACTAGGGCAGGGGACAGATACGCAGTATTTT
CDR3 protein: CASSLYPLGQGTDTQYF

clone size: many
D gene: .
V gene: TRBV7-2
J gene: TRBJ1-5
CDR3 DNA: TGTGCCAGCAGCCGGGTCCCCCCAAATAATAATCAGCCCCAGCATTTT
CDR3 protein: CASSRVPPNNNQPQHF

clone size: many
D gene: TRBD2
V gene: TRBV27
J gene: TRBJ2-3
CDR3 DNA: TGTGCCAGCAGATTGGAGCGGGGGGGCGATACAGATACGCAGTATTTT
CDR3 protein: CASRLERGGDTDTQYF

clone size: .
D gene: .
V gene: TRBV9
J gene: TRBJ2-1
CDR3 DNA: TGTGCCAGCAGCGTAGGCGGGACCTACAATGAGCAGTTCTTC
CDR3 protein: CASSVGGTYNEQFF

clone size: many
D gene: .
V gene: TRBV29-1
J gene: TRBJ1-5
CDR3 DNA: TGCAGCGTTGAAGAGTCCCCTAGTCAGCCCCAGCATTTT
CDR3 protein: CSVEESPSQPQHF

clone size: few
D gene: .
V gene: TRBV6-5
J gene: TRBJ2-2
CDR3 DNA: TGTGCCAGCAGTTACTCGGTAGGAGCCGGGGAGCTGTTTTTT
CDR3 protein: CASSYSVGAGELFF

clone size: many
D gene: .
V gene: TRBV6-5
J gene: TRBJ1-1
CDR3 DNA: TGTGCCAGCAGTTACGATGGGTCGGGCACTGAAGCTTTCTTT
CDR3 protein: CASSYDGSGTEAFF

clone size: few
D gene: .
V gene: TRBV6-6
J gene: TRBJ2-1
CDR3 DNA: TGTGCCAGCAACAAACAGTTAACTAATTTCGATGAGCAGTTCTTC
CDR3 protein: CASNKQLTNFDEQFF

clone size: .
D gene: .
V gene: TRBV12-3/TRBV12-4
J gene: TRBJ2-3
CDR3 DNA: TGTGCCAGCAGCCCACATACAGGGTCTAGCACAGATACGCAGTATTTT
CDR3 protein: CASSPHTGSSTDTQYF